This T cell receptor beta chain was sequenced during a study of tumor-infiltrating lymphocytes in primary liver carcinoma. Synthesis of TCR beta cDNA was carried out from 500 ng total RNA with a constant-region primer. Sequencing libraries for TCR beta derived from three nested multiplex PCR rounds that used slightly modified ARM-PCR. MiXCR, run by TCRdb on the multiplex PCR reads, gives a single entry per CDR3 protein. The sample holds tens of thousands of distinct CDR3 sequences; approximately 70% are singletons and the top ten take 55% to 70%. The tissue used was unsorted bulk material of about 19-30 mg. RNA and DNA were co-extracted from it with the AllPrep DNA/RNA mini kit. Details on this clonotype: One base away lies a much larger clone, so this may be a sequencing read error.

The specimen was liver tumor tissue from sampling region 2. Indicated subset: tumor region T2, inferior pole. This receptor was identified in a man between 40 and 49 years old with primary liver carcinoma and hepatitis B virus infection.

CDR3 bases: TGTGTCAGCAGGCCAGGGGCGAACACCGGGGAGCTGTTTTTT. This translates into CVSRPGANTGELFF. The chain couples TRBV5-4 to TRBJ2-2; D perhaps matches TRBD1 (6 bases). The CDR3 has 14 amino acids. Germline V gives CDR1 SGHNT, CDR2 YYREEE (reference sequence).